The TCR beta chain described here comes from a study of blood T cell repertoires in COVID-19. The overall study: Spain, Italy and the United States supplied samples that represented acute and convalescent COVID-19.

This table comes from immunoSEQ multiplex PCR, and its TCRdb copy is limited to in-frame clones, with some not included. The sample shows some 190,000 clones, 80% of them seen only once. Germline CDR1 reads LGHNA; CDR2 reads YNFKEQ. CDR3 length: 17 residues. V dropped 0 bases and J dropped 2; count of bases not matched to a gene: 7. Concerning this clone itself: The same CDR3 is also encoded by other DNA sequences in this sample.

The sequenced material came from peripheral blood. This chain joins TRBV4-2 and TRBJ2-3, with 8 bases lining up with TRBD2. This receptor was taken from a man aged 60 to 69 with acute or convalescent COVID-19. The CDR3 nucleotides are TGTGCCAGCAGCCAAGAGCAGGCTAGCGGGCCCACAGATACGCAGTATTTT. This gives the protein CASSQEQASGPTDTQYF.